These 6 T cell receptor beta chains originate from one sample sequenced in a study of graft-versus-host responses after intestinal transplantation. The method was immunoSEQ multiplex PCR; TCRdb's version includes in-frame clones alone and lacks a portion of them. The sample yields about 86,000 clones, roughly nine tenths seen once. The antigens of these receptors remain unknown. Sequences were derived from unstimulated CD4+ T cells sorted from spleen or lymph node cells, sampled before transplant. The origin of the receptors is a human donor who was the organ donor for an intestinal transplant.

Concerning this clone itself: The junction shows a germline mismatch at one end, possibly a read error. This chain links TRBV5-1 with TRBJ2-1; D not certain. Germline lookup yields CDR1 SGHRS and CDR2 YFSETQ. The CDR3 totals 16 residues. DNA for the CDR3: TGCGCCAGCAGGTTGGCGGCGGATAACTCCTACAATGAGCAGTTCTTC. It translates to CASRLAADNSYNEQFF.

The chain recombines TRBV2 with TRBJ2-6; 8 bases agree with TRBD1. This CDR3 has 20 residues. Germline V CDR1 and CDR2: SNHLY, FYNNEI. With 0 bases clipped from V and 0 bases from J, the junction kept 10 bases outside the gene matches. CDR3 DNA: TGTGCCAGCAGTGAAGCCAGGACCGGGACAGGATTCTCTGGGGCCAACGTCCTGACTTTC. As protein: CASSEARTGTGFSGANVLTF. Based on the CDR3 plus reference TRBV2 and TRBJ2-6, the full variable domain is EPEVTQTPSHQVTQMGQEVILRCVPISNHLYFYWYRQILGQKVEFLVSFYNNEISEKSEIFDDQFSVERPDGSNFTLKIRSTKLEDSAMYFCASSEARTGTGFSGANVLTFGAGSRLTVL.

The CDR3 here is CASSTGTGRTEAFF. The CDR3 DNA reads TGTGCCAGTAGTACCGGGACAGGGCGGACTGAAGCTTTCTTT. The rearrangement links TRBV19 to TRBJ1-1, with 9 bases lining up with TRBD1. CDR1 LNHDA and CDR2 SQIVND come from the germline V gene (reference sequence). The trim removed 4 bases at V and 5 bases at J, leaving 5 bases unmatched. The CDR3 contains 14 residues.

The V and J genes are TRBV4-1 and TRBJ1-3, with 8 positions matching TRBD1. The CDR3 totals 19 residues. V was pared by 0 bases and J by 4 bases, with 14 bases of the junction left unmatched. The germline V gene has CDR1 MGHRA and CDR2 YSYEKL. CDR3 nucleotides: TGCGCCAGCAGCCAAGATTGGGGCAGGGGGCCGCAGGCGGGAAACACCATATATTTT. This encodes CASSQDWGRGPQAGNTIYF.

The genes are TRBV5-6 and TRBJ2-5; possible D gene TRBD2, 5 bases. V was cut by 2 bases and J by 4 bases, with 15 bases left in between. Germline V lookup: CDR1 SGHDT, CDR2 YYEEEE. This CDR3 is built from 15 residues. The CDR3 DNA reads TGTGCCAGCAGCTTTATATACGCTAGCTTAGAGACCCAGTACTTC. Translation gives CASSFIYASLETQYF.

V and J are TRBV15 and TRBJ2-5, with 12 bases lining up with TRBD2. Germline trimming cut 7 bases from V and 6 bases from J; bases unmatched to any gene: 6. This CDR3 has 14 amino acids. CDR1 is LNHNV and CDR2 is YYDKDF in the germline V gene (reference sequence). The CDR3 spells CATTLLAGGKTQYF. The CDR3 nucleotides read TGTGCCACCACCTTACTAGCGGGGGGAAAGACCCAGTACTTC.